This section outlines one T cell receptor (beta chain) sequence together with its context. Its antigen is still unknown. Only in-frame clones appear in the TCRdb table, and some are missing; sequencing was by immunoSEQ multiplex PCR. The top ten clones hold about 3% of a sample with more than 95,000 clones, 90% to 95% of them seen once. The entry originates in a study of T cell responses to AZD1222 COVID-19 vaccine. Study outcomes and limitations: Repertoire collection took place solely once the T cell response had peaked. Spike-specific TCR breadth and depth were elevated following two AZD1222 doses. Donors were chiefly white British, with a greater number of females, and clonal diversity was perhaps underestimated.

The CDR3 runs 12 residues. Germline CDR1 reads SGHRS; CDR2 reads YFSETQ. V shed 3 bases, J shed 15 bases, and the junction held 3 bases outside the gene matches. The chain recombines TRBV5-1 with TRBJ2-3, with TRBD2 identical over 14 bases. The specimen comprised peripheral blood, sampled on day 0 of AZD1222 vaccination. The clonotype comes from an adult in good health. The CDR3 protein is CASSSGLAGGYF. CDR3 DNA sequence: TGCGCCAGCAGCTCCGGACTAGCGGGGGGATATTTT.